The clone carrying this T cell receptor (beta chain) appeared once. The antigen is undetermined. The data stem from a study of memory CD4+ T cells and cytomegalovirus serostatus. Study context: This sample comes from healthy Belgian adults, eight or nine CMV seropositive, under 25 seronegative.

Study outcomes and limitations: Suggested: most of the CMV-linked TCR signature lies in CD4+ memory cells.

Study processing details: Out-of-frame sequences were removed, leaving about 2.2 million distinct TCRbeta sequences. Using immunoSEQ multiplex PCR, the repertoire was profiled, and TCRdb retains in-frame clones only, with some absent. V and J calls and clone size follow that table, whereas D and trimming were derived from the DNA. The profile shows 55,000 to 65,000 clones, about four fifths of them singletons. The sort gate was single viable CD3+CD4+CD8-CD45RO+ cells for memory CD4+ T cells. The source of this sequence is an adult in good health and CMV-seronegative. The specimen sequenced was memory CD4+ T cells from blood.

The CDR3 region has the DNA TGTGCCAGCAGCTGGGGAGTGGGAATACCGAACACCGGGGAGCTGTTTTTT. It specifies CASSWGVGIPNTGELFF. The chain uses TRBV5-6 and TRBJ2-2; possibly TRBD2 for D (5 bases). V was pared by 3 bases and J by 0 bases, with 15 bases between. Germline V gene lookup returns CDR1 SGHDT and CDR2 YYEEEE. The CDR3 is made up of 17 amino acids.